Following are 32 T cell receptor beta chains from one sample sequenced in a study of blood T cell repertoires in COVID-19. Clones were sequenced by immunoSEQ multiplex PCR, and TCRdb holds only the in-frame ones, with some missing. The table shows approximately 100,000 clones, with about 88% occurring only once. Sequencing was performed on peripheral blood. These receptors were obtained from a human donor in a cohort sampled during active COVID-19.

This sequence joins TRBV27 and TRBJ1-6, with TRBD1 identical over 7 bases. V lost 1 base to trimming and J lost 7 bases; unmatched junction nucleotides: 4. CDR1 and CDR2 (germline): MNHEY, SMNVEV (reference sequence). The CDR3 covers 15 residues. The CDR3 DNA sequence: TGTGCCAGCAGTTTATTTACAGGGGACAATTCACCCCTCCACTTT. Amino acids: CASSLFTGDNSPLHF.

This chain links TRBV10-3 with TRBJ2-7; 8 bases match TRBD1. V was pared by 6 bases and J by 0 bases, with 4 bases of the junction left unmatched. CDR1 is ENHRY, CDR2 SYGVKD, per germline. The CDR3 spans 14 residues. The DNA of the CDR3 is TGTGCCATCAGCTCAGGGGGCGGCTCCTACGAGCAGTACTTC. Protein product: CAISSGGGSYEQYF.

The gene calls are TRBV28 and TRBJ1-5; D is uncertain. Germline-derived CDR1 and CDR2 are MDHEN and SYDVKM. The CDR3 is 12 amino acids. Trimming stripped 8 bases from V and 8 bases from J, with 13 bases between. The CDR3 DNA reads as TGTGCCAGCTTAACTCCCCCGAAGCCCCAGCATTTT. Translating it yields CASLTPPKPQHF.

CDR3 loop: CASTPRAYYGYTF. The CDR3 DNA follows: TGTGCCAGCACACCCCGAGCCTACTATGGCTACACCTTC. V and J are TRBV6-5 and TRBJ1-2; no definite D call. Germline-derived CDR1 and CDR2 are MNHEY and SVGAGI. V lost 7 bases to trimming and J lost 3 bases, with 12 bases between them. This CDR3 contains 13 residues.

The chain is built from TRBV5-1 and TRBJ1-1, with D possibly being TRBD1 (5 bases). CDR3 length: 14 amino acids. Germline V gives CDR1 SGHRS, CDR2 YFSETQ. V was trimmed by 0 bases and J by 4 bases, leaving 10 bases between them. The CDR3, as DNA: TGCGCCAGCAGCTTGGCTGGCGGGGGCACTGAAGCTTTCTTT. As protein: CASSLAGGGTEAFF.

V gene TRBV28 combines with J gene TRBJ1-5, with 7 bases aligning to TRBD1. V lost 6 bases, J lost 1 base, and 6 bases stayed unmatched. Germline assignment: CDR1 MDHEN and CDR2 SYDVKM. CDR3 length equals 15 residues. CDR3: CASRRQGISNQPQHF. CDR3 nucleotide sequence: TGTGCCAGCAGGCGACAGGGTATCAGCAATCAGCCCCAGCATTTT.

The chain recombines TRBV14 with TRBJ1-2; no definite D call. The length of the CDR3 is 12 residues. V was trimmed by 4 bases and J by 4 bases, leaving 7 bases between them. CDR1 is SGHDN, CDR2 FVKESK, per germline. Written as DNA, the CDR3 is TGTGCCAGCAGCCCGGAGGGCTATGGCTACACCTTC. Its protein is CASSPEGYGYTF.

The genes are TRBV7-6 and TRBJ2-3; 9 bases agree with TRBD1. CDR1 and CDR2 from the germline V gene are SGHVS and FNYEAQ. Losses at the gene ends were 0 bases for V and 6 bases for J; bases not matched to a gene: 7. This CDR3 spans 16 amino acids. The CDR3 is CASSLAGQGFLDTQYF. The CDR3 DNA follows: TGTGCCAGCAGCTTAGCGGGACAGGGCTTTTTGGATACGCAGTATTTT.

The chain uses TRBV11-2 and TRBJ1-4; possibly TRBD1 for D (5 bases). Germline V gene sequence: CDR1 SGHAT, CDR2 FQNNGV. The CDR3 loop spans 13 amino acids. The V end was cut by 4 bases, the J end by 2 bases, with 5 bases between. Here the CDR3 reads CASSSGTNEKLFF. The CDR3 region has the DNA TGTGCCAGCAGCTCAGGGACTAATGAAAAACTGTTTTTT.

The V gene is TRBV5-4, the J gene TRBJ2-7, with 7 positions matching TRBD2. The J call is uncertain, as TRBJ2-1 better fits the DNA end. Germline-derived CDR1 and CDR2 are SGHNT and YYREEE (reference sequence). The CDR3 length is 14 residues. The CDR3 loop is CASSLSAGYNEQFF. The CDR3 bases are TGTGCCAGCAGCTTATCAGCGGGGTACAATGAGCAGTTCTTC.

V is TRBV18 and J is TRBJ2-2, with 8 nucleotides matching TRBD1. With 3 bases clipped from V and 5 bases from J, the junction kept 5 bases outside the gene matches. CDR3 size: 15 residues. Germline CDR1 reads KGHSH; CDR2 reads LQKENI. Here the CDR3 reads CASSPQGAYTGELFF. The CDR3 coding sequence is TGTGCCAGCTCACCTCAGGGGGCTTATACCGGGGAGCTGTTTTTT.

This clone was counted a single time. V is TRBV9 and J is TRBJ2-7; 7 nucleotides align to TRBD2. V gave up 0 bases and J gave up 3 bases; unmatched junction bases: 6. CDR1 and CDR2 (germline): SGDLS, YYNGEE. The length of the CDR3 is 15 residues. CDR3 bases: TGTGCCAGCAGCGTAGATCCAGCGGGATTCTACGAGCAGTACTTC. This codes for CASSVDPAGFYEQYF.

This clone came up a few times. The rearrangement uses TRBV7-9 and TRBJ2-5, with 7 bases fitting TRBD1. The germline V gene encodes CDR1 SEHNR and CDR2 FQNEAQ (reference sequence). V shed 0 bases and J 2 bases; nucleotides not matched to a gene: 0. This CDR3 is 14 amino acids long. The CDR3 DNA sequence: TGTGCCAGCAGCTTAGCCAGGGGGCAAGAGACCCAGTACTTC. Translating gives CASSLARGQETQYF.

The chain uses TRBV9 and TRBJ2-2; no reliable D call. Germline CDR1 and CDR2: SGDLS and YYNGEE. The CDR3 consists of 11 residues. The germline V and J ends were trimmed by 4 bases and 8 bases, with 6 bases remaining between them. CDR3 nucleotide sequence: TGTGCCAGCAGCCGGTCAGGGGAGCTGTTTTTT. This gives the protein CASSRSGELFF.

The chain's CDR3 is CASSLSGGGFYEQYF. The CDR3, as DNA: TGTGCCAGCAGTTTATCAGGGGGCGGGTTCTACGAGCAGTACTTC. V and J are TRBV27 and TRBJ2-7; 7 nucleotides align to TRBD1. V was pared by 0 bases and J by 3 bases, with 5 bases of the junction left unmatched. The CDR3 sequence is 15 residues long. Germline V lookup: CDR1 MNHEY, CDR2 SMNVEV (reference sequence).

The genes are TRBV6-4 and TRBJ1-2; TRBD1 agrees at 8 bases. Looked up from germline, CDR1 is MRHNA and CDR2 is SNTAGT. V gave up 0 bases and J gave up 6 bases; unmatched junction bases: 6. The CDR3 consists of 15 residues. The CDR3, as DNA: TGTGCCAGCAGTGACTCTGGCAGGGGGCGAGATGGCTACACCTTC. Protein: CASSDSGRGRDGYTF.

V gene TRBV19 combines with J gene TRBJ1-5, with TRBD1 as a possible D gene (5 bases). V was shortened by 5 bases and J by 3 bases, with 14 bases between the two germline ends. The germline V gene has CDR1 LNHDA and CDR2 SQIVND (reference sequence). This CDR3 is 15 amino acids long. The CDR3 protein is CASSWGDLPNQPQHF. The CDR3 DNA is TGTGCCAGTAGTTGGGGGGACCTTCCCAATCAGCCCCAGCATTTT.

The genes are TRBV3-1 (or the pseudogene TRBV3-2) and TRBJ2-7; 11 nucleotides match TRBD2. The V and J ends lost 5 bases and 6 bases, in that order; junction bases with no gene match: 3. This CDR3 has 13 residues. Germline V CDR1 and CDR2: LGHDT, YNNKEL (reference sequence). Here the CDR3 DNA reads TGTGCCAGCAGCGCAGGGACTAGCGGCGAGCAGTACTTC. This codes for CASSAGTSGEQYF.

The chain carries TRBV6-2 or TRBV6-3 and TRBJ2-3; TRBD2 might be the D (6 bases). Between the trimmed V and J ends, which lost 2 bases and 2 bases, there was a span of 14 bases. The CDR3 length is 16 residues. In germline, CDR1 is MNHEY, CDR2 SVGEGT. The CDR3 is CASSYGTSSTTDTQYF. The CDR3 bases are TGTGCCAGCAGTTACGGGACTTCCTCTACCACAGATACGCAGTATTTT.

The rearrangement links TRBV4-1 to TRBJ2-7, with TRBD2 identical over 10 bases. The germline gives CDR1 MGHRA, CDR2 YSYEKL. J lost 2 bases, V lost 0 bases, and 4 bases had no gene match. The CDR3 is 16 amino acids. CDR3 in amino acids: CASSQDEAGGAYEQYF. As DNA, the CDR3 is TGCGCCAGCAGCCAAGACGAAGCGGGAGGGGCCTACGAGCAGTACTTC.

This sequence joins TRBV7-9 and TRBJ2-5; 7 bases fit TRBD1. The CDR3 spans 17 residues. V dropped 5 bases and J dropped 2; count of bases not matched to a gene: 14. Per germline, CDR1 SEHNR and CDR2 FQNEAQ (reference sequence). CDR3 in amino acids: CASSQTGPRQGQETQYF. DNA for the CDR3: TGTGCCAGCAGCCAAACTGGGCCCAGACAGGGTCAAGAGACCCAGTACTTC.

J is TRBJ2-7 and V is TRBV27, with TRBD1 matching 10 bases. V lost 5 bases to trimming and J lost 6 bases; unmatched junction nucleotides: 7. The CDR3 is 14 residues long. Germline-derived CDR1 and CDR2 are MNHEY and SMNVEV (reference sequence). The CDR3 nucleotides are TGTGCCAGCAGTCTGGGACAGGGGTCCCGCGAGCAGTACTTC. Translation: CASSLGQGSREQYF.

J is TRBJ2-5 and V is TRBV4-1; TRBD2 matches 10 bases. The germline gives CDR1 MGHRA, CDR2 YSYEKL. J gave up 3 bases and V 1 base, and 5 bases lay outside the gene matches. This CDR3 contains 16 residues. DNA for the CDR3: TGCGCCAGCAGCCAAGGTACACTAGCGGGAAAAGAGACCCAGTACTTC. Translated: CASSQGTLAGKETQYF.

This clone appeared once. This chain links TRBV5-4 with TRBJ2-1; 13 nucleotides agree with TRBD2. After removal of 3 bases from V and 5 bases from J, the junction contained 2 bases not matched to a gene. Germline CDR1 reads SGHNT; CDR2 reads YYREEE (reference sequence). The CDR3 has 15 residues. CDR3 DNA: TGTGCCAGCAGCTCCGGACTAGCGGGGGACAATGAGCAGTTCTTC. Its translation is CASSSGLAGDNEQFF.

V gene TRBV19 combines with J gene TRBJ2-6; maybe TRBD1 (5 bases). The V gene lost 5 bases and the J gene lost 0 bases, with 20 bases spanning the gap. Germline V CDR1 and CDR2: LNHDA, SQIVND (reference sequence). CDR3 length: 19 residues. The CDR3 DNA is TGTGCCAGTAGTTTCAGGGCCACTGGTTTTCGCTCTGGGGCCAACGTCCTGACTTTC. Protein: CASSFRATGFRSGANVLTF.

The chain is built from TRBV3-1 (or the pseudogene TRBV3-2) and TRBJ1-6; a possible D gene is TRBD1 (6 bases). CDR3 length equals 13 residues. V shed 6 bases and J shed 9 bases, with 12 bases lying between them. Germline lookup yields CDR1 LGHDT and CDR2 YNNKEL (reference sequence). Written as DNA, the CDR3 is TGTGCCAGCAGGCCGACAGGAGGTTCACCCCTCCACTTT. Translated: CASRPTGGSPLHF.

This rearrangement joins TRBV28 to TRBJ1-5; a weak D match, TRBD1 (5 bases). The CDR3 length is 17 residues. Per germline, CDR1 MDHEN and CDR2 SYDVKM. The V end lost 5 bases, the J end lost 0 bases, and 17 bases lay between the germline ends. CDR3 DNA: TGTGCCAGCAGTCCCTACCTTGGAGGGGCTAGCAATCAGCCCCAGCATTTT. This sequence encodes CASSPYLGGASNQPQHF.

CDR3 residues: CASSFLNQPQHF. CDR3 coding DNA: TGTGCCAGCAGTTTTCTAAATCAGCCCCAGCATTTT. The chain links TRBV28 to TRBJ1-5; no definite D call. V shed 3 bases and J shed 4 bases, with 4 bases lying between them. The CDR3 spans 12 residues. CDR1 and CDR2 (germline): MDHEN, SYDVKM.

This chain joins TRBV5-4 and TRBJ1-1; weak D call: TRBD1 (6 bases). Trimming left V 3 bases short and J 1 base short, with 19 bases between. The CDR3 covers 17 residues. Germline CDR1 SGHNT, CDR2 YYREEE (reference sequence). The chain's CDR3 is CASSSRGAGVGNTEAFF. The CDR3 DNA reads TGTGCCAGCAGCTCACGGGGGGCAGGGGTCGGGAACACTGAAGCTTTCTTT.

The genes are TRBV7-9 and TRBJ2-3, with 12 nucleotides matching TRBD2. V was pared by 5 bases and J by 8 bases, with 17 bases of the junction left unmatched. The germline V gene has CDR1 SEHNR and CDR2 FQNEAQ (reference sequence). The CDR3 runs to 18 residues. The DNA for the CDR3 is TGTGCCAGCAGCCATCTAGCGGGAGGGCCCTTAGGCATGGGTACGCAGTATTTT. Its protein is CASSHLAGGPLGMGTQYF.

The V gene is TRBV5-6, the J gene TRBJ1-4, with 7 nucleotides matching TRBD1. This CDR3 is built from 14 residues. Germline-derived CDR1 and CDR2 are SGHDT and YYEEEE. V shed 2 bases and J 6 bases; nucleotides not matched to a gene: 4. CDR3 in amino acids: CASSLQGKDEKLFF. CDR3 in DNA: TGTGCCAGCAGCTTACAGGGGAAGGATGAAAAACTGTTTTTT. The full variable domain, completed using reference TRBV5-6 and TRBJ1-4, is DAGVTQSPTHLIKTRGQQVTLRCSPKSGHDTVSWYQQALGQGPQFIFQYYEEEERQRGNFPDRFSGHQFPNYSSELNVNALLLGDSALYLCASSLQGKDEKLFFGSGTQLSVL.

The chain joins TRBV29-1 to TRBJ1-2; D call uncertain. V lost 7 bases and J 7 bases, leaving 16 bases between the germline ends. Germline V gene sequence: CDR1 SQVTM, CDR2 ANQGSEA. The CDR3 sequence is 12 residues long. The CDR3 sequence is CSGGESVAGYTF. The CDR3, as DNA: TGCAGCGGCGGGGAATCGGTCGCTGGCTACACCTTC.